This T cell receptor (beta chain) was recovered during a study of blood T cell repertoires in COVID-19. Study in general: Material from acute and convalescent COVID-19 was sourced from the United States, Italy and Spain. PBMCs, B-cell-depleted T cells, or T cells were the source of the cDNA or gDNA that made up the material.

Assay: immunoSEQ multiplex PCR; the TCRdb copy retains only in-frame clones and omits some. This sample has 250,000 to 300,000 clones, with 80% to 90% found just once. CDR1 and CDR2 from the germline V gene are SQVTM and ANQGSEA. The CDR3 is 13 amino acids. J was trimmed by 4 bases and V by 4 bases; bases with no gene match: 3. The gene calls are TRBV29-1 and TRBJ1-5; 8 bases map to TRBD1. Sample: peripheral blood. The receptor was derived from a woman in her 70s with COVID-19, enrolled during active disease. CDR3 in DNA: TGCAGCGTTGCCAGGGGGCATAATCAGCCCCAGCATTTT. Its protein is CSVARGHNQPQHF.